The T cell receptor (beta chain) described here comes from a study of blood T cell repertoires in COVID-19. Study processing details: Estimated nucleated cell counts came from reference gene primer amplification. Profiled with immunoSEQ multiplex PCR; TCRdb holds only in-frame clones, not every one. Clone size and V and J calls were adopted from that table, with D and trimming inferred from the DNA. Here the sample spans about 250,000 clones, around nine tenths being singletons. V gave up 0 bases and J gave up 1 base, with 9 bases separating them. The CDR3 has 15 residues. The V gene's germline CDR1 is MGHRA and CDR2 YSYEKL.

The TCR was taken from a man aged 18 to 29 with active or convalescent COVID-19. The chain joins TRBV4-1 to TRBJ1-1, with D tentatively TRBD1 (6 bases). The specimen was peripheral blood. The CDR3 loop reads CASSQEWGPNTEAFF. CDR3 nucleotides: TGCGCCAGCAGCCAAGAGTGGGGGCCGAACACTGAAGCTTTCTTT.